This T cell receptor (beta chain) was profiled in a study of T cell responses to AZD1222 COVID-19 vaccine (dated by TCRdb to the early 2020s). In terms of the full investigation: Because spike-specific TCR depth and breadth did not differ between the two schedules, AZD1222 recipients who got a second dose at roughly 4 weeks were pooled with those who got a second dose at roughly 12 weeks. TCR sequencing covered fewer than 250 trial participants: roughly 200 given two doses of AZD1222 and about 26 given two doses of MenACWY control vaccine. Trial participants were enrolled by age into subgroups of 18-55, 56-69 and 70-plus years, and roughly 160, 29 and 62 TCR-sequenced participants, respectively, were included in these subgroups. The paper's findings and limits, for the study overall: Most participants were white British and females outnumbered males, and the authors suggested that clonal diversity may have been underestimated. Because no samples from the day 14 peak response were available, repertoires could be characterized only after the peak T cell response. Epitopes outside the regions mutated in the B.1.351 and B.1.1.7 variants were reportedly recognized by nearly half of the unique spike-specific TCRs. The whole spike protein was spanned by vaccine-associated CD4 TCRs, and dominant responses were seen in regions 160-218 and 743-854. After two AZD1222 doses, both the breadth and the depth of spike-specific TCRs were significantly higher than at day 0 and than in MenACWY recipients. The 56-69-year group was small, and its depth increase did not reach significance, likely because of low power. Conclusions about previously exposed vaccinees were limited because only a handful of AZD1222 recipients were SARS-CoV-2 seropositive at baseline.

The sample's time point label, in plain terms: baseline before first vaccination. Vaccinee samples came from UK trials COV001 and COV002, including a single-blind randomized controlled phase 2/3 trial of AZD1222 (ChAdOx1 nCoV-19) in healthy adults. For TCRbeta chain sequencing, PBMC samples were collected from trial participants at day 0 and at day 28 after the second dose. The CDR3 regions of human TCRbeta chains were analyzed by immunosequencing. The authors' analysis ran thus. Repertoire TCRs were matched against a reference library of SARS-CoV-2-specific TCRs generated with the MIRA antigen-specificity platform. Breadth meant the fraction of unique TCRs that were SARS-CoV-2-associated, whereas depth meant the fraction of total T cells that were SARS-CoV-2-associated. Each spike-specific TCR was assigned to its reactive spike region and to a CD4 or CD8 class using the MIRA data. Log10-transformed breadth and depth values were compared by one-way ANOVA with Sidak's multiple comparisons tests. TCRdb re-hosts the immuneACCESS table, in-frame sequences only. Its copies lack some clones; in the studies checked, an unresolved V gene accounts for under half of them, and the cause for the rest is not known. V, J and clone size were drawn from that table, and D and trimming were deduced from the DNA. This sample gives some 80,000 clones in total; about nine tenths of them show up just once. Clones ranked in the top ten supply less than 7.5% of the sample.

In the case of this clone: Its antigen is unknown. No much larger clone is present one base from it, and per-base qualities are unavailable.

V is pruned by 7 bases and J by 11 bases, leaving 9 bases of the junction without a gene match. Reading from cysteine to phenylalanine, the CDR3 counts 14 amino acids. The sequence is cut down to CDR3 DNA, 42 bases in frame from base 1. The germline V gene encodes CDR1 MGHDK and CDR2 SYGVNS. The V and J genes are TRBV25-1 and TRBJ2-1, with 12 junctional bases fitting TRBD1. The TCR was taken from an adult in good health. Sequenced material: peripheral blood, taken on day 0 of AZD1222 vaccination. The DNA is TGTGCCAGCACCTCATGGGACAGGGGGCTTAAGCAGTTCTTC. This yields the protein CASTSWDRGLKQFF. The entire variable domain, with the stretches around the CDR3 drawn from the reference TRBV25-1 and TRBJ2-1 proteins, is EADIYQTPRYLVIGTGKKITLECSQTMGHDKMYWYQQDPGMELHLIHYSYGVNSTEKGDLSSESTVSRIRTEHFPLTLESARPSHTSQYLCASTSWDRGLKQFFGPGTRLTVL.